This TCR beta chain appears in the sequencing data of a study of cytomegalovirus exposure and HLA in healthy donors. Turning to the study itself: Assignment to the Caucasian-associated ancestry cluster applied to more than 75% of the approximately 400 genotyped donors. Overall study findings and caveats: Clonal expansion, a later analysis showed, was greater in HLA-associated TCR beta chains than in equally common others. Later on, a genetic analysis was performed. It linked a missense variant in DCLRE1C with V- and J-gene trimming of TCR beta.

Though nominally healthy at sampling, donors likely had unrecorded immune exposures. Use of 60 Vbeta and 13 Jbeta primers characterized the PCR. Some clones are missing from TCRdb's copy, which holds only in-frame ones; the method was immunoSEQ multiplex PCR. The table lists about 88,000 clones. CDR1 and CDR2 (germline): SGDLS, YYNGEE. Germline trimming cut 3 bases from V and 4 bases from J; bases unmatched to any gene: 6. The CDR3 is 16 amino acids. Remarks on this clone: As yet, its antigen is unknown.

This chain links TRBV9 with TRBJ2-3, with 12 bases lining up with TRBD2. The sequence was collected from a girl under 18 in good health and CMV-seropositive. The sequencing input was PBMCs. The CDR3 loop is CASSEWASGGADTQYF. CDR3 DNA sequence: TGTGCCAGCAGCGAGTGGGCTAGCGGGGGGGCAGATACGCAGTATTTT.